This T cell receptor (beta chain) was recorded in a study of response to subunit inactivated influenza vaccine. Study observations and caveats: That few new T cells are recruited by each seasonal influenza vaccination was the authors' suggestion.

The length of the CDR3 is 15 residues. Per the germline V gene, CDR1 is SGHVS and CDR2 is FQNEAQ. V was shortened by 5 bases and J by 6 bases, with 17 bases between the two germline ends. At least ten counts were recorded for this clonotype. Its target is not known. TCRdb redid the calling of the RT-PCR reads with MiXCR, one entry per CDR3 protein. The sample includes around 490,000 distinct CDR3 sequences, 7.6% of them seen just once. The sequence was obtained from a man between 50 and 69 years old who received an inactivated influenza vaccine. The V call is TRBV7-8, the J call TRBJ2-1; a possible D gene is TRBD1 (6 bases). The sequencing used PBMCs from blood, collected roughly 24 months after vaccination. In DNA, the CDR3 is TGTGCCAGCAGCACCGGGACACACCCCACCAATGAGCAGTTCTTC. Its translation is CASSTGTHPTNEQFF.